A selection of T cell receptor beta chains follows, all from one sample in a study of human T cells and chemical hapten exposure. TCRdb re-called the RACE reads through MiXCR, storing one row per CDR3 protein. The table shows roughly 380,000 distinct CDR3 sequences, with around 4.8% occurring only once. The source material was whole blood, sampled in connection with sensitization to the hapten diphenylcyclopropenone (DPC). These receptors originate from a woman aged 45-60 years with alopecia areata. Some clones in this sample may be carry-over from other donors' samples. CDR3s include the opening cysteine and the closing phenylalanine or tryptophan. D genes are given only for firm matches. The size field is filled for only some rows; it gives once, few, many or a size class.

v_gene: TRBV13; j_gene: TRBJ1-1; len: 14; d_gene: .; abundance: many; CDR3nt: TGTGCCAGCAGCACCAGGGCTTTGAACACTGAAGCTTTCTTT; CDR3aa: CASSTRALNTEAFF
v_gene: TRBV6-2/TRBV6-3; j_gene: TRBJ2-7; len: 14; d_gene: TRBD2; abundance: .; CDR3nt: TGTGCCAGCAATTTACTAGCGGGAAGATACGAGCAGTACTTC; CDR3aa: CASNLLAGRYEQYF
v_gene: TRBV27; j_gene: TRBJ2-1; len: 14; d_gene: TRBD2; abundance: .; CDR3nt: TGTGCCAGCAGTTTACAGCGGGAGGGGAATGAGCAGTTCTTC; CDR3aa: CASSLQREGNEQFF
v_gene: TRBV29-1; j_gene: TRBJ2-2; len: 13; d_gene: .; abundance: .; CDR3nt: TGCAGCGTCCAACAAACAGTCATCGGGGAGCTGTTTTTT; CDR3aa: CSVQQTVIGELFF
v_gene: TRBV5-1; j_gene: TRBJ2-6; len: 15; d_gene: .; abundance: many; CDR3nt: TGCGCCAGCAGCTTGGTGGGAGGTGGGGCCAACGTCCTGACTTTC; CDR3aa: CASSLVGGGANVLTF
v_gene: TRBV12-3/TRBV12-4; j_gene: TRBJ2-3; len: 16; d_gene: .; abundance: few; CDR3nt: TGTGCCAGCGCCCCGCGAGGGGCGGGGCCCACAGATACGCAGTATTTT; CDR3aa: CASAPRGAGPTDTQYF
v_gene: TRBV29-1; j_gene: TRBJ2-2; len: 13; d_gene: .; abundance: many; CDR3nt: TGCAGCGTGCGGCGGGATAACACCGGGGAGCTGTTTTTT; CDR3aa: CSVRRDNTGELFF
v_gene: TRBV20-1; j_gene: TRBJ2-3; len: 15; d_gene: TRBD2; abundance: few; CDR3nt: TGCAGTGCTAGCCTTCTAGCGGTTAGCACAGATACGCAGTATTTT; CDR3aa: CSASLLAVSTDTQYF
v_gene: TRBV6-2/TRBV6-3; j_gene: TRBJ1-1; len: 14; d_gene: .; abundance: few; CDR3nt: TGTGCCAGCAGGGAGGGGGGGATGAACACTGAAGCTTTCTTT; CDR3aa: CASREGGMNTEAFF
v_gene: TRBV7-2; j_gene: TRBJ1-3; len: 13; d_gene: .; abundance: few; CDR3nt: TGTGCCAGCAGCTCCGGGACCGTAAACACCATATATTTT; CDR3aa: CASSSGTVNTIYF
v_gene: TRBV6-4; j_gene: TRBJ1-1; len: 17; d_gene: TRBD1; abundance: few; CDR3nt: TGTGCCAGCCCACCCGATTCCGGGACAGGGAAAGGGAGTGAAGCTTTCTTT; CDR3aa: CASPPDSGTGKGSEAFF
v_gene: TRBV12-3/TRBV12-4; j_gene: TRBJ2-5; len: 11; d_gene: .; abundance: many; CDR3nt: TGTGCCAGACGCCCGGGGAAGACCCAGTACTTC; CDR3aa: CARRPGKTQYF
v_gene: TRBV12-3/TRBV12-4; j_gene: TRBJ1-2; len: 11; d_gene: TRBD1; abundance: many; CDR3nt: TGTGCCAGCGAGACAGGGATCGGCTACACCTTC; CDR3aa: CASETGIGYTF
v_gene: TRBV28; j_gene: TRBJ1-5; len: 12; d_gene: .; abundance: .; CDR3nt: TGTGTAGTAGGGGATGGCAATCAGCCCCAGCATTTT; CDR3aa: CVVGDGNQPQHF
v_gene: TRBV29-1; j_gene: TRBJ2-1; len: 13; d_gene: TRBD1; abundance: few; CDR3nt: TGCAGCGCCCTGGGACAGGAGGCCGGTGAGCAGTTCTTC; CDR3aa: CSALGQEAGEQFF
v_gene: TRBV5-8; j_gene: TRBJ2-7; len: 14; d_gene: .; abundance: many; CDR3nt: TGTGCCAGCAGCTTGGCCCCGCTTTCCTACGAGCAGTACTTC; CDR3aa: CASSLAPLSYEQYF
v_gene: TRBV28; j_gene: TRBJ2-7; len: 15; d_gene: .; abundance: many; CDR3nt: TGTGCCAGCAGTTCCCTTATTTGGACGGGCGCTGAGCAGTACTTC; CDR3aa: CASSSLIWTGAEQYF
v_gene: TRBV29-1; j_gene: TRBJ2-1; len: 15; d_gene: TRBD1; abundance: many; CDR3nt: TGCAGCGTTGAAGATGAGGAGACAGGGTTCTATGAGCAGTTCTTC; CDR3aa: CSVEDEETGFYEQFF
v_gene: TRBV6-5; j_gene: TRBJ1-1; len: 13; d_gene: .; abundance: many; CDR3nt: TGTGCCAGCAGTTACCTGCGTGGGACTGAAGCTTTCTTT; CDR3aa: CASSYLRGTEAFF
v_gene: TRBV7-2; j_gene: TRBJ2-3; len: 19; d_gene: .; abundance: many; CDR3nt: TGTGCCAGCAGCTTCCGGGGGGGCCCAGGGGGGCCATACACAGATACGCAGTATTTT; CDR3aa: CASSFRGGPGGPYTDTQYF
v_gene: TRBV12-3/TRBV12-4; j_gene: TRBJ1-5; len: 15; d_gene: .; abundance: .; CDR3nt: TGTGCCAGCAGGCGAGGCGCGGACAGCAATCAGCCCCAGCATTTT; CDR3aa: CASRRGADSNQPQHF
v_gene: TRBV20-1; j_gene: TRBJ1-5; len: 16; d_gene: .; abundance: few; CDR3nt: TGCAGTGCTAGAGAAACAGGGAGGGGAGGCAATCAGCCCCAGCATTTT; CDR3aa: CSARETGRGGNQPQHF
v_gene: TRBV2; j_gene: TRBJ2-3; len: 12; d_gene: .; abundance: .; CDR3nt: TGTGCCAGCAGTGACGAGGGGGATACGCAGTATTTT; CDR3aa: CASSDEGDTQYF
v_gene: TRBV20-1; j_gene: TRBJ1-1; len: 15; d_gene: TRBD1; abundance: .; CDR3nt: TGCAGTGCCTCTACTCCGGGACAGGGGAACACTGAAGCTTTCTTT; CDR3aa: CSASTPGQGNTEAFF
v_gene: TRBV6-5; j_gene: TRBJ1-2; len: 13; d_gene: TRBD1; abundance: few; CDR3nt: TGTGCCAGCAGTCAGGGACAGGGGATCAGCTACACCTTC; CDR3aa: CASSQGQGISYTF
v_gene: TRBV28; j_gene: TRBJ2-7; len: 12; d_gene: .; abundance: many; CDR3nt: TGTGCCAGCAGCCTAAGCCAGGGCGAGCAGTACTTC; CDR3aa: CASSLSQGEQYF
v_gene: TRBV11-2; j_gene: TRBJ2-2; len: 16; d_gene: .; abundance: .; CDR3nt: TGTGCCAGCAGCTTAGATCACCGTTCGGAAACCGGGGAGCTGTTTTTT; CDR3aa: CASSLDHRSETGELFF
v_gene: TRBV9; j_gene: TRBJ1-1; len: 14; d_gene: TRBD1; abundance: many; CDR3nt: TGTGCCAGCAGCGTAACAGGGGCGGAGACTGAAGCTTTCTTT; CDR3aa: CASSVTGAETEAFF
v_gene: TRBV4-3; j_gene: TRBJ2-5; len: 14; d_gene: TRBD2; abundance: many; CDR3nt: TGCGCCAGCAGCCAAGACCTAGCGGAAGAGACCCAGTACTTC; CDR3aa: CASSQDLAEETQYF
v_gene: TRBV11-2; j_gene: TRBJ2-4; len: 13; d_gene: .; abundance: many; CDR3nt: TGTGCCAGCAGCTTTGGGACGGAAAACATTCAGTACTTC; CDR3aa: CASSFGTENIQYF
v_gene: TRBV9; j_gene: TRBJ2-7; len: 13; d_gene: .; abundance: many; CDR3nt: TGTGCCAGCAGCGCCCCCCCCAGGGCTGAGCAGTACTTC; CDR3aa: CASSAPPRAEQYF
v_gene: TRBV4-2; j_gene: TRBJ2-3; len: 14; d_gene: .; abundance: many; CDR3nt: TGTGCCAGCAGCCAAGGGACAGCCTCAGATACGCAGTATTTT; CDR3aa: CASSQGTASDTQYF
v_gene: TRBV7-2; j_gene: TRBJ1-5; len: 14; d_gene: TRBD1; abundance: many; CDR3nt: TGTGCCAGCAGCTCGCGGACAGGGGGTCAGCCCCAGCATTTT; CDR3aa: CASSSRTGGQPQHF
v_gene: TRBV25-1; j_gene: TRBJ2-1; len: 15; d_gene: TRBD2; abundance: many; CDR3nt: TGTGCCAGCAGTGAATTGGCGGGAGGGTCCAATGAGCAGTTCTTC; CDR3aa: CASSELAGGSNEQFF
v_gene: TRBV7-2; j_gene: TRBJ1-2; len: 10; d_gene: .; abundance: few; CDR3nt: TGTGCCAGCACCCCCCATGGCTACACCTTC; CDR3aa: CASTPHGYTF
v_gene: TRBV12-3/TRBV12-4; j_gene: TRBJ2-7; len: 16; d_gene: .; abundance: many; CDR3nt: TGTGCCAGCAGCCCGAGGTTAGGGACAAGCTTTATCGAGCAGTACTTC; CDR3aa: CASSPRLGTSFIEQYF
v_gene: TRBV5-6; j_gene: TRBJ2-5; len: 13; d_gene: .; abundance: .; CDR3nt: TGTGCCAGCAGCGATGGGTTGGCTGAGACCCAGTACTTC; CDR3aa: CASSDGLAETQYF
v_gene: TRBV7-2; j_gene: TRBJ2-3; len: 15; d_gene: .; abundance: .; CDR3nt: TGTGCCAGCAGCCCCTACGGCGGCGGGACAGATACGCAGTATTTT; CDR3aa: CASSPYGGGTDTQYF
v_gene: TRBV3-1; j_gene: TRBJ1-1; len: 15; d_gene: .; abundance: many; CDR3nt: TGTGCCAGCAGCACGTCCGGGGGGGGAAGCACTGAAGCTTTCTTT; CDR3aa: CASSTSGGGSTEAFF
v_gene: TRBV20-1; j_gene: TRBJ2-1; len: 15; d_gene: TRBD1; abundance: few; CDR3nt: TGCAGTGCTGTATTGACAGGGAGTTACTACAATGAGCAGTTCTTC; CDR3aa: CSAVLTGSYYNEQFF
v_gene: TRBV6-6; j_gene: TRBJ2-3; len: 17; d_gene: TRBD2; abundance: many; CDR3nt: TGTGCCAGCAGTTACTCCGGACTAGCGGGGGCCACAGATACGCAGTATTTT; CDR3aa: CASSYSGLAGATDTQYF
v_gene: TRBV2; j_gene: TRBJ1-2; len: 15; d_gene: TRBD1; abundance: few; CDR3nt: TGTGCCAGCAGTGAAGCGACAGGGGGCAGCTATGGCTACACCTTC; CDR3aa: CASSEATGGSYGYTF
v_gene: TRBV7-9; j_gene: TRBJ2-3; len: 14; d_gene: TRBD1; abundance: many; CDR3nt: TGTGCCAGCAGAGGACAGGGGCAGACAGATACGCAGTATTTT; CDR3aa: CASRGQGQTDTQYF
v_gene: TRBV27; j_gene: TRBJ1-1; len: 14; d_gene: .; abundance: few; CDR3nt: TGTGCCAGCAGTTATGGCAGTTCGAACACTGAAGCTTTCTTT; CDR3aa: CASSYGSSNTEAFF
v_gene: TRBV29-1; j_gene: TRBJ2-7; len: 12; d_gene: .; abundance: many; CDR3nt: TGCAGCGTTGTAAGCCCCGGTCGCGAGCAGTACTTC; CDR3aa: CSVVSPGREQYF
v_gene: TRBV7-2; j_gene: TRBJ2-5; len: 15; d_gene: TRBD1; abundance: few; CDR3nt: TGTGCCAGCAGCCTGGACAGGGGCGTCCAAGAGACCCAGTACTTC; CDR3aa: CASSLDRGVQETQYF
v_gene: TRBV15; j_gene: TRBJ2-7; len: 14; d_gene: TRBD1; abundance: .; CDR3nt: TGTGCCACCAGTGAGAACAGGGGTACCTACGAGCAGTACTTC; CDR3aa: CATSENRGTYEQYF
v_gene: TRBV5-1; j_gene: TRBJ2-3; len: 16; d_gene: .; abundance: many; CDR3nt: TGCGCCAGCAGCTTGGGGAGGCCCTCAGAGTCGGATACGCAGTATTTT; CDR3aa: CASSLGRPSESDTQYF
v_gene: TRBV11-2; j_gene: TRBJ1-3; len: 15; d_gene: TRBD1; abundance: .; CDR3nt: TGTGCCAGCAGCTCTTGGACAGGGCGTAAAAACACCATATATTTT; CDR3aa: CASSSWTGRKNTIYF
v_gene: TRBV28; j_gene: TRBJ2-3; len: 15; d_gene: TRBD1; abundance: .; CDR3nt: TGTGCCAGCAGGGCCTCCGGGACAGGGGCCCGGGCGCAGTATTTT; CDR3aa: CASRASGTGARAQYF
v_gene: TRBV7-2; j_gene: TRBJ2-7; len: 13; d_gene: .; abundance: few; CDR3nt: TGTGCCAGCAGACAGGGTGCCCCCTACGAGCAGTACTTC; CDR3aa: CASRQGAPYEQYF
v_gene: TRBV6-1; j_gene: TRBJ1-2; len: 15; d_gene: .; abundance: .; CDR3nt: TGTGCCAGCAGTGCCCTCCAGGGGAGATCTGATGGCTACACCTTC; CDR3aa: CASSALQGRSDGYTF
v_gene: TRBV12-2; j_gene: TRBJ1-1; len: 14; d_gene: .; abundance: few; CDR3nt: TGTGCAAGTCGAGTGGACAGGGACGGAACTGAAGCTTTCTTT; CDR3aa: CASRVDRDGTEAFF
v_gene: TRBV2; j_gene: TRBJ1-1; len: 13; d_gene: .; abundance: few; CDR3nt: TGTGCCAGCAGTGTGTTTGCGTACACTGAAGCTTTCTTT; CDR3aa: CASSVFAYTEAFF